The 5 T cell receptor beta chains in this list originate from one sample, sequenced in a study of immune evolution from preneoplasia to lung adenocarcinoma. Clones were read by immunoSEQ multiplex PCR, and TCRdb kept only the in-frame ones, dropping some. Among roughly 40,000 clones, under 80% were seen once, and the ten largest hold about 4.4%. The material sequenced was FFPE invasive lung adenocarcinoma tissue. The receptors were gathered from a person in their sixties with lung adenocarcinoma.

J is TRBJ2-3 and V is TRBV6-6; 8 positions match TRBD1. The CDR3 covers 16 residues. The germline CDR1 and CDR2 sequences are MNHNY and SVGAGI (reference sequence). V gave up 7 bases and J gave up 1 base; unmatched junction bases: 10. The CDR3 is CASTTSRGQGTDTQYF. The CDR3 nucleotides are TGTGCCAGCACCACTTCCCGGGGACAGGGCACAGATACGCAGTATTTT.

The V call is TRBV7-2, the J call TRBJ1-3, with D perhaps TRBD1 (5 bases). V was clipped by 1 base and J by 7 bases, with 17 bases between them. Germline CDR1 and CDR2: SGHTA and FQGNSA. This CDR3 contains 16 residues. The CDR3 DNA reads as TGTGCCAGCAGCTTAGGAACGGACATAGGCAGGAACACCATATATTTT. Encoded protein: CASSLGTDIGRNTIYF.

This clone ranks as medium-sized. CDR3 nucleotide sequence: TGTGCCAGCACCCTTGGGGGCAGGGGGCAAGAGACCCAGTACTTC. Translation gives CASTLGGRGQETQYF. This chain connects TRBV5-4 to TRBJ2-5, with 7 positions matching TRBD1. V was pared by 6 bases and J by 2 bases, with 10 bases of the junction left unmatched. The CDR3 is 15 amino acids. Germline CDR1 reads SGHNT; CDR2 reads YYREEE (reference sequence). Full variable domain (outside the CDR3, taken from reference TRBV5-4 and TRBJ2-5): ETGVTQSPTHLIKTRGQQVTLRCSSQSGHNTVSWYQQALGQGPQFIFQYYREEENGRGNFPPRFSGLQFPNYSSELNVNALELDDSALYLCASTLGGRGQETQYFGPGTRLLVL.

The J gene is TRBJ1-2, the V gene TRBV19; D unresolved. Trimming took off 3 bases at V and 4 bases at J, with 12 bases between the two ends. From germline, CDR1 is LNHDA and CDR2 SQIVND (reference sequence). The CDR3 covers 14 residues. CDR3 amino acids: CASSMDREVYGYTF. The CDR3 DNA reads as TGTGCCAGTAGTATGGATAGGGAGGTCTATGGCTACACCTTC.

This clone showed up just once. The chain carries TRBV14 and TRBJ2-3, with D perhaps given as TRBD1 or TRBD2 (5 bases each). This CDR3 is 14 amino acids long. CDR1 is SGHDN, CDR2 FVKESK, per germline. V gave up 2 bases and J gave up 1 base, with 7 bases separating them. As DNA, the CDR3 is TGTGCCAGCAGCCAAAGAGGGGGCACAGATACGCAGTATTTT. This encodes CASSQRGGTDTQYF.